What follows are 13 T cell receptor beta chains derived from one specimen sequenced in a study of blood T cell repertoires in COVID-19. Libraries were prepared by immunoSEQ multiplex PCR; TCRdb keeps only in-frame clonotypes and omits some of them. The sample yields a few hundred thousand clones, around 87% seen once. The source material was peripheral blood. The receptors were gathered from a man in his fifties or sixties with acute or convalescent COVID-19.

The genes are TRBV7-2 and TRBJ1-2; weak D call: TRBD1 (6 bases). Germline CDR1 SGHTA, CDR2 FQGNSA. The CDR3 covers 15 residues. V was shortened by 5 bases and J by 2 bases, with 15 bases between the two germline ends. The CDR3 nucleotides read TGTGCCAGCAGCCCCACAGGGAAAGTAAACTATGGCTACACCTTC. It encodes CASSPTGKVNYGYTF.

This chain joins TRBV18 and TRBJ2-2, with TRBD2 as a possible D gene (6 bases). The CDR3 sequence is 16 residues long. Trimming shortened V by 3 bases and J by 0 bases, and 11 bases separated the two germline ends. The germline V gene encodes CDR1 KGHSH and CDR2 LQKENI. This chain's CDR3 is CASSPHPGANTGELFF. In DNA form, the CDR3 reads TGTGCCAGCTCACCCCACCCGGGGGCGAACACCGGGGAGCTGTTTTTT.

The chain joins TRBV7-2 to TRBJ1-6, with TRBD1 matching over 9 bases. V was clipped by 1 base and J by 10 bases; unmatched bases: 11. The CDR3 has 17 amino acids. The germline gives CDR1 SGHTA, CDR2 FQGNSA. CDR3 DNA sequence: TGTGCCAGCAGCTTAGTTTCTGGACAGGGGAGTGGATCACCCCTCCACTTT. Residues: CASSLVSGQGSGSPLHF.

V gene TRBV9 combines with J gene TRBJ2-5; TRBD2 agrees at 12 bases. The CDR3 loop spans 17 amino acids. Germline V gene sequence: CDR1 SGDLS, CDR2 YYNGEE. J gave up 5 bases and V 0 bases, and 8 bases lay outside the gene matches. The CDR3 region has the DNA TGTGCCAGCAGCGTAGGGTCTAGCGGGGGGGCCCGGGAGACCCAGTACTTC. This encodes CASSVGSSGGARETQYF.

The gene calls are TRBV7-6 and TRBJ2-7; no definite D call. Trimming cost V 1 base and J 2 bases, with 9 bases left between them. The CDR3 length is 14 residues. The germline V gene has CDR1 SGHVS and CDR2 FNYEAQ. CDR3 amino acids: CASSLGASTYEQYF. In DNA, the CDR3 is TGTGCCAGCAGCTTAGGGGCCAGCACCTACGAGCAGTACTTC. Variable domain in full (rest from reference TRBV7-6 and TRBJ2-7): GAGVSQSPRYKVTKRGQDVALRCDPISGHVSLYWYRQALGQGPEFLTYFNYEAQQDKSGLPNDRFSAERPEGSISTLTIQRTEQRDSAMYRCASSLGASTYEQYFGPGTRLTVT.

The CDR3 sequence: CASSPSDSTGNYGYTF. The CDR3 DNA follows: TGTGCCAGCAGTCCTTCAGACAGTACGGGTAACTATGGCTACACCTTC. V gene TRBV27 combines with J gene TRBJ1-2; D possibly corresponds to TRBD1 (5 bases). The germline V gene has CDR1 MNHEY and CDR2 SMNVEV (reference sequence). The CDR3 sequence is 16 residues long. Deletions cut 5 bases from V and 1 base from J, with 17 bases between.

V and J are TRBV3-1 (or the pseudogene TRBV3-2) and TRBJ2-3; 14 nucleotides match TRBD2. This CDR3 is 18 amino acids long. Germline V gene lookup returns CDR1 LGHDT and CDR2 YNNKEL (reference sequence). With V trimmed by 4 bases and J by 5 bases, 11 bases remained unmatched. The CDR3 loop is CASSRGTSGGPRGDTQYF. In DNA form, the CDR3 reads TGTGCCAGCAGCCGGGGGACTAGCGGGGGCCCACGGGGAGATACGCAGTATTTT.

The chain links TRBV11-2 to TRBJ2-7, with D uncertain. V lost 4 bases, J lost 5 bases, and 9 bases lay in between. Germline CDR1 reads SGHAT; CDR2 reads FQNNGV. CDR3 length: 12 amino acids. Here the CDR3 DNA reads TGTGCCAGCAGCTATCTTAGCAACGAGCAGTACTTC. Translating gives CASSYLSNEQYF. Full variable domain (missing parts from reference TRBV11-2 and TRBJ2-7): EAGVAQSPRYKIIEKRQSVAFWCNPISGHATLYWYQQILGQGPKLLIQFQNNGVVDDSQLPKDRFSAERLKGVDSTLKIQPAKLEDSAVYLCASSYLSNEQYFGPGTRLTVT.

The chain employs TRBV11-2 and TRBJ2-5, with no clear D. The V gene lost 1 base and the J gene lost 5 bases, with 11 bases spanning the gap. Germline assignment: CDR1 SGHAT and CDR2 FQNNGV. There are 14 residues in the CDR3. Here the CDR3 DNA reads TGTGCCAGCAGCTTAGGTTACCGGCGGGAGACCCAGTACTTC. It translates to CASSLGYRRETQYF. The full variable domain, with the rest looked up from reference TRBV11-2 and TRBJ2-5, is EAGVAQSPRYKIIEKRQSVAFWCNPISGHATLYWYQQILGQGPKLLIQFQNNGVVDDSQLPKDRFSAERLKGVDSTLKIQPAKLEDSAVYLCASSLGYRRETQYFGPGTRLLVL.

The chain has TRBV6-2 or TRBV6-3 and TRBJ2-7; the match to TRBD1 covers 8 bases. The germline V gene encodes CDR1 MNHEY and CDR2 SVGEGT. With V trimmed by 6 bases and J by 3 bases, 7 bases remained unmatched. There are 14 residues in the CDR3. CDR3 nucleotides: TGTGCCAGCAGCGGACAGGGCCCAATCTACGAGCAGTACTTC. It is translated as CASSGQGPIYEQYF.

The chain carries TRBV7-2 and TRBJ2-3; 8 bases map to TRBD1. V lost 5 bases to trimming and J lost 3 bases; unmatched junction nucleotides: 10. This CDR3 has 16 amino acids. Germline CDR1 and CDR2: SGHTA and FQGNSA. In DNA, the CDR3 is TGTGCCAGCAGCCCCCTCTGGACAGGGAGTACAGATACGCAGTATTTT. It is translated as CASSPLWTGSTDTQYF.

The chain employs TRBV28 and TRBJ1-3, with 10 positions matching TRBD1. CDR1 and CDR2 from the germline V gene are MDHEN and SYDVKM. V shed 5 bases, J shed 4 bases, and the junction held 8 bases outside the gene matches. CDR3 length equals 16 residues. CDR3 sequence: CASSPGDRGFGNTIYF. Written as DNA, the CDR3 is TGTGCCAGCAGTCCCGGGGACAGGGGCTTCGGAAACACCATATATTTT. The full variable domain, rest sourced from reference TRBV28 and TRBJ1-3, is DVKVTQSSRYLVKRTGEKVFLECVQDMDHENMFWYRQDPGLGLRLIYFSYDVKMKEKGDIPEGYSVSREKKERFSLILESASTNQTSMYLCASSPGDRGFGNTIYFGEGSWLTVV.

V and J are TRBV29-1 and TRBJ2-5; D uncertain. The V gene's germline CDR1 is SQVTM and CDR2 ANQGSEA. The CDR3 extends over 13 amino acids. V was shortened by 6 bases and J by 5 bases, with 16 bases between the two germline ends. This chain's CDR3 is CSVAPRSQETQYF. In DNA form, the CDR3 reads TGCAGCGTGGCACCACGGAGCCAGGAGACCCAGTACTTC.